A selection of T cell receptor beta chains follows, all from one sample in a study of blood T cells in healthy people across ages. Using its own MiXCR run on the 5' RACE reads, TCRdb lists one record per CDR3 protein. This sample has 600,000 to 800,000 distinct CDR3 sequences, with over 20% found just once. The sequencing input was blood. These receptors all come from a man between 70 and 80 years old in good health. CDR3s include the opening cysteine and the closing phenylalanine or tryptophan. The D gene is left open where the match is weak. The size of a clone is reported for some rows only, either as once, few or many, or as a class for expanded clones.

TGTGCCAGCAGCAAAGGCGTTTCGGGGGACCCCGAATGGGGGGGCACCGGGGAGCTGTTTTTT	CASSKGVSGDPEWGGTGELFF	few	-	TRBJ2-2	TRBV21-1
TGTGCCAGCAGGGGGGACACCGAAAATTCACCCCTCCACTTT	CASRGDTENSPLHF	few	-	TRBJ1-6	TRBV6-5
TGTGCCAGCAGCTTGTCCGAGTACAGGGAGGAGACCCAGTACTTC	CASSLSEYREETQYF	-	-	TRBJ2-5	TRBV5-5
TGCGCCAGCAGCAGCGAAACCAACAGCGTCTATGGCTACACCTTC	CASSSETNSVYGYTF	once	-	TRBJ1-2	TRBV5-1
TGTGCCAGCAGCCAAGGTGATACAGATACGCAGTATTTT	CASSQGDTDTQYF	-	-	TRBJ2-3	TRBV4-2
TGTGCCAGCAGTTCTCGGACTAGGTTCTCCTACGAGCAGTACTTC	CASSSRTRFSYEQYF	few	TRBD2	TRBJ2-7	TRBV12-3/TRBV12-4
TGCAGCGTTTTAGACCAGAGCTCCTACAATGAGCAGTTCTTC	CSVLDQSSYNEQFF	many	-	TRBJ2-1	TRBV29-1
TGCAGCGTTTCGACAGGGCAGGAGACCCAGTACTTC	CSVSTGQETQYF	-	TRBD1	TRBJ2-5	TRBV29-1
TGTGCCAGCAGCCGGAGACTAGCGGGAGATGGGTACGAGCAGTACTTC	CASSRRLAGDGYEQYF	-	TRBD2	TRBJ2-7	TRBV14
TGCAGTGCTAGAGCCTTCCCGGGGAACATTCAGTACTTC	CSARAFPGNIQYF	-	-	TRBJ2-4	TRBV20-1
TGCGCCAGCAGGGGACAGGGGGATACACCCCTCCACTTT	CASRGQGDTPLHF	few	TRBD1	TRBJ1-6	TRBV5-1
TGCAGTGCTAGAGCCTCACTAGCCGGAGAGACCCAGTACTTC	CSARASLAGETQYF	few	-	TRBJ2-5	TRBV20-1
TGCAGTGCTACCTGGACAGGGGGGGTTGACACTGAAGCTTTCTTT	CSATWTGGVDTEAFF	-	TRBD1	TRBJ1-1	TRBV20-1
TGTGCCAGCGTTGCCCTGAGCTCCTACGAGCAGTACTTC	CASVALSSYEQYF	few	-	TRBJ2-7	TRBV2
TGTGCCAGCAGTGAAAAGGCTATCACGGCGCAGTATTTT	CASSEKAITAQYF	few	-	TRBJ2-3	TRBV6-1
TGTGCCAGCAGTCCAGACACCATGGATAATGAAAAACTGTTTTTT	CASSPDTMDNEKLFF	-	-	TRBJ1-4	TRBV6-1
TGCAGTGCTAGAGTTGGAGTGGGAGGGTATGAGCAGTTCTTC	CSARVGVGGYEQFF	once	TRBD2	TRBJ2-1	TRBV20-1
TGTGCCAGCAGACAGGGGTTCGTGAACTCTGGAAACACCATATATTTT	CASRQGFVNSGNTIYF	-	TRBD1	TRBJ1-3	TRBV2
TGCGCCAGCAGCCAAAGGGTAAGCTCCTACGAGCAGTACTTC	CASSQRVSSYEQYF	-	-	TRBJ2-7	TRBV4-1
TGTGCCAGCAGCCGTCCGAACAGGGGAGGACTCTCTGGGGCCAACGTCCTGACTTTC	CASSRPNRGGLSGANVLTF	few	-	TRBJ2-6	TRBV7-9
TGTGCCAGCAGCCCCGGGACAGGCTTTATGAACACTGAAGCTTTCTTT	CASSPGTGFMNTEAFF	few	TRBD1	TRBJ1-1	TRBV7-2
TGTGCCAGCACCCATGGGGCAGGGAGTTACACCGGGGAGCCGTTTTTT	CASTHGAGSYTGEPFF	few	-	TRBJ2-2	TRBV11-2
TGCAGTGCTAGAAGCCGGACAGACAGGGGGCTTGTTAATCAGCCCCAGCATTTT	CSARSRTDRGLVNQPQHF	few	TRBD1	TRBJ1-5	TRBV20-1
TGTGCCATCAATGAGTTGGGGACAGTTTACGAGCAGTACTTC	CAINELGTVYEQYF	-	TRBD1	TRBJ2-7	TRBV10-3
TGTGCCAGCAGTTCCGTCCGCGGGAGGGTCTACGAGCAGTACTTC	CASSSVRGRVYEQYF	few	TRBD2	TRBJ2-7	TRBV6-2/TRBV6-3
TGTGCCAGCAAGGGACAGGGGGCCAGCAATCAGCCCCAGCATTTT	CASKGQGASNQPQHF	-	TRBD1	TRBJ1-5	TRBV2
TGTGCCATCAGTGAGCCCACCACAGCGGGCCTATCTGGAAACACCATATATTTT	CAISEPTTAGLSGNTIYF	-	-	TRBJ1-3	TRBV10-3
TGCAGCGGAGACAGGGGCACAGATACGCAGTATTTT	CSGDRGTDTQYF	-	TRBD1	TRBJ2-3	TRBV29-1
TGTGCCAGCATCCCCGGTGGCAGCTCCTACGAGCAGTACTTC	CASIPGGSSYEQYF	-	-	TRBJ2-7	TRBV28
TGCAGCGCTATCCCCGGGGCTAGCTCCTACAATGAGCAGTTCTTC	CSAIPGASSYNEQFF	few	-	TRBJ2-1	TRBV29-1
TGTGCCAGCAGCTTCAGTTTACAAGAGACCCAGTACTTC	CASSFSLQETQYF	few	-	TRBJ2-5	TRBV28
TGCGCCAGCAGCTTGGTGGGGGGTTCGGCTGAAGCTTTCTTT	CASSLVGGSAEAFF	-	-	TRBJ1-1	TRBV5-1
TGTGCCAGCAGTACCTCAGACAGGGGATACGAGCAGTACTTC	CASSTSDRGYEQYF	-	TRBD1	TRBJ2-7	TRBV6-2/TRBV6-3
TGTGCCAGCAGCGTAATGGGCGGGAGCCCCACCGGGGAGCTGTTTTTT	CASSVMGGSPTGELFF	-	TRBD2	TRBJ2-2	TRBV9
TGCGCCAGCAGCCAGGTTACTAGCGACAATGAGCAGTTCTTC	CASSQVTSDNEQFF	-	TRBD2	TRBJ2-1	TRBV4-1
TGTGCCAGCAGCCAATACGCCGGAGGAGCTGGCTACACCTTC	CASSQYAGGAGYTF	-	-	TRBJ1-2	TRBV16
TGCGCCAGCAGCGAACAGGGGGCAGTTTACGAGCAGTACTTC	CASSEQGAVYEQYF	few	TRBD1	TRBJ2-7	TRBV5-1
TGTGCCAGCAGCTTAGCGCCGACAGGGGTAACAGATACGCAGTATTTT	CASSLAPTGVTDTQYF	-	TRBD1	TRBJ2-3	TRBV7-2
TGTGCCAGCAGCTTAGGGGGGACTAGCGGGGGGAGCACAGATACGCAGTATTTT	CASSLGGTSGGSTDTQYF	few	TRBD2	TRBJ2-3	TRBV7-2
TGTGCCAGCAGCCCTCACACCGAAAGCTCCTACGAGCAGTACTTC	CASSPHTESSYEQYF	-	-	TRBJ2-7	TRBV9
TGCGCCAGCAGCCAAGATGGGGTCGAGAAGGAGACCCAGTACTTC	CASSQDGVEKETQYF	few	-	TRBJ2-5	TRBV4-1
TGTGCCAGCAGCTTAGGGGGACTAGTGGCATTGACAGACCTCTACGAGCAGTACTTC	CASSLGGLVALTDLYEQYF	few	TRBD2	TRBJ2-7	TRBV7-6
TGTGCCAGCAGCTTAGAGGGACTGGACGAGACCCAGTACTTC	CASSLEGLDETQYF	few	-	TRBJ2-5	TRBV11-1
TGCAGTGCTAGGGCCGATTTGGCCCAAGGAGACACCATATATTTT	CSARADLAQGDTIYF	few	-	TRBJ1-3	TRBV20-1
TGTGCCAGCAGCTTAGGGGAGTGGGGGAACACTGAAGCTTTCTTT	CASSLGEWGNTEAFF	few	-	TRBJ1-1	TRBV7-9
TGCAGCGTTGAAGGGGGGAACAGGGGGCGGATCGAAGAGGCTTTCTTT	CSVEGGNRGRIEEAFF	-	TRBD1	TRBJ1-1	TRBV29-1
TGCAGTGCTAGAGACCCAAGCTGGACTAGCGGGAGTGGAGAGACCCAGTACTTC	CSARDPSWTSGSGETQYF	-	TRBD2	TRBJ2-5	TRBV20-1
TGCAGTGCTAGACGCCCGGACAGGGGGATAAGGTACAATGAGCAGTTCTTC	CSARRPDRGIRYNEQFF	few	TRBD1	TRBJ2-1	TRBV20-1
TGCAGTGCTAATCCGGGGGGGGGCGATGAGCAGTTCTTC	CSANPGGGDEQFF	-	TRBD2	TRBJ2-1	TRBV20-1
TGTGCCAGCAGTCAGGGCCCGACCCAGTACTTC	CASSQGPTQYF	few	-	TRBJ2-5	TRBV2
TGTGCCAGCAGTGGTTCCAGAGGCGGGACCGGGGAGCTGTTTTTT	CASSGSRGGTGELFF	few	-	TRBJ2-2	TRBV9